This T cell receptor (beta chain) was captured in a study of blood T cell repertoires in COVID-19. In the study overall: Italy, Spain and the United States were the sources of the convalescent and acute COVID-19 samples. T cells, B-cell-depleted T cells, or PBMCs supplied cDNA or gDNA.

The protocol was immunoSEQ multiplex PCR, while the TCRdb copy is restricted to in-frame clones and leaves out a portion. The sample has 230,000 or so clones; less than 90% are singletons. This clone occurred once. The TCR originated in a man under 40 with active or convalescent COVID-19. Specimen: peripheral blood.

This chain's CDR3 is CASSLAPGTGNGGYTF. The CDR3 region has the DNA TGTGCCAGCAGCTTAGCGCCCGGGACAGGGAACGGAGGCTACACCTTC. This rearrangement joins TRBV7-2 to TRBJ1-2; the match to TRBD1 covers 9 bases. V shed 0 bases, J shed 8 bases, and the junction held 10 bases outside the gene matches. Looked up from germline, CDR1 is SGHTA and CDR2 is FQGNSA. CDR3 size: 16 residues.